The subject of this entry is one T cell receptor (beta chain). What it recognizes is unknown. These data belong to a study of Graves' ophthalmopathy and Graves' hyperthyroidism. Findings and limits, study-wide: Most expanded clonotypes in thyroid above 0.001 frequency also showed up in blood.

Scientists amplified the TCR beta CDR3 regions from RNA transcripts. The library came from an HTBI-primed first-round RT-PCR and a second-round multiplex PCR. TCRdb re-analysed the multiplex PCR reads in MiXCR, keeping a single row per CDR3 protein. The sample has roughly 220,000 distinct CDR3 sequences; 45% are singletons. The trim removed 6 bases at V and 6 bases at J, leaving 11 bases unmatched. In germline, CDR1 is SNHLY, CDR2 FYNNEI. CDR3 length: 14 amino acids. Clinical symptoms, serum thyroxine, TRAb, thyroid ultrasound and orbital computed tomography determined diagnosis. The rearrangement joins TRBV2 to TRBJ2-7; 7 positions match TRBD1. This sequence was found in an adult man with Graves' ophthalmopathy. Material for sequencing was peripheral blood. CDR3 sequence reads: CASSLYQGVSEQYF. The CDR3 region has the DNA TGTGCCAGCAGCTTATACCAGGGGGTTAGCGAGCAGTACTTC. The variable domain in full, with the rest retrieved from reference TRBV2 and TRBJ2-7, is EPEVTQTPSHQVTQMGQEVILRCVPISNHLYFYWYRQILGQKVEFLVSFYNNEISEKSEIFDDQFSVERPDGSNFTLKIRSTKLEDSAMYFCASSLYQGVSEQYFGPGTRLTVT.